This T cell receptor beta chain was documented in a study of CD8 T cells in Susac syndrome. Whole-study context: Among the sequenced Susac syndrome patients, roughly six had active disease while roughly 8 were in remission.

Definite or probable Susac syndrome was diagnosed using recently defined diagnostic criteria. RNA amounts of about 0.5 to 1 ug underwent reverse transcription with random hexamers. Amplification of the TCR beta CDR3 was carried out by immunoSEQ multiplex PCR, which spanned a total of 54 Vbeta and 13 Jbeta segments. TCRdb re-analysed the immunoSEQ multiplex PCR reads in MiXCR, keeping a single row per CDR3 protein. The table includes 110,000 to 150,000 distinct CDR3 sequences, approximately 94% detected once. With 9 bases clipped from V and 2 bases from J, the junction kept 8 bases outside the gene matches. The CDR3 is 15 amino acids. The germline V gene encodes CDR1 MGHDK and CDR2 SYGVNS.

The specimen sequenced was CD4+ T cells from PBMCs. This chain uses TRBV25-1 with TRBJ2-5, with 11 bases lining up with TRBD2. The TCR comes from a human donor with Susac syndrome. The CDR3 reads CASRSSGGPQETQYF. The CDR3 coding sequence is TGTGCCAGTAGATCTAGCGGGGGGCCTCAAGAGACCCAGTACTTC.